These 8 T cell receptor beta chains were sequenced from one sample in a study of cytomegalovirus exposure and HLA in healthy donors. Researchers ran the PCR with 60 Vbeta and 13 Jbeta primers. Sequencing used immunoSEQ multiplex PCR; TCRdb keeps in-frame clones, though not all of them. The table lists just under 65,000 clones. Material: PBMCs. The source is a boy aged 10-17 years in good health and CMV-seronegative.

The rearrangement links TRBV6-1 to TRBJ2-7; tentatively, D is TRBD2 (6 bases). The germline CDR1 and CDR2 sequences are MNHNS and SASEGT. This CDR3 is built from 14 residues. V lost 6 bases to trimming and J lost 3 bases, with 15 bases between them. CDR3 sequence: CASRLGGKDYEQYF. The CDR3 nucleotides read TGTGCCAGCAGACTTGGCGGGAAAGACTACGAGCAGTACTTC.

The gene calls are TRBV19 and TRBJ2-2; 7 positions agree with TRBD1. V trimming: 5 bases; J trimming: 3 bases; junction bases outside the gene matches: 6. Germline assignment: CDR1 LNHDA and CDR2 SQIVND (reference sequence). The length of the CDR3 is 15 residues. DNA for the CDR3: TGTGCCAGTAGTGCGAGACAGGGCTACACCGGGGAGCTGTTTTTT. Translation: CASSARQGYTGELFF.

The CDR3 region has the DNA TGTGCCAGCAGTGAATCGGACAGAAATCAGCCCCAGCATTTT. Translated, it gives CASSESDRNQPQHF. V gene TRBV2 combines with J gene TRBJ1-5, with D tentatively TRBD1 (6 bases). V lost 2 bases to trimming and J lost 4 bases, with 9 bases between them. This CDR3 has 14 residues. The germline V gene has CDR1 SNHLY and CDR2 FYNNEI.

The rearrangement joins TRBV6-6 to TRBJ2-2, with 7 bases lining up with TRBD2. In germline, CDR1 is MNHNY, CDR2 SVGAGI (reference sequence). Losses at the gene ends were 2 bases for V and 0 bases for J; bases not matched to a gene: 3. The CDR3 sequence is 16 residues long. The CDR3 DNA reads TGTGCCAGCAGTTACCCTAGCGGTACGAACACCGGGGAGCTGTTTTTT. It encodes CASSYPSGTNTGELFF.

The chain links TRBV5-6 to TRBJ2-2; D may be TRBD2 (5 bases). Germline V gives CDR1 SGHDT, CDR2 YYEEEE. Trimming removed 0 bases at V and 0 bases at J, with 9 bases between. There are 16 residues in the CDR3. The DNA for the CDR3 is TGTGCCAGCAGCTTGGGAGGGATTGCGAACACCGGGGAGCTGTTTTTT. Translation gives CASSLGGIANTGELFF.

This rearrangement joins TRBV6-4 to TRBJ2-1; tentatively, D is TRBD1 (6 bases). V lost 3 bases, J lost 5 bases, and 14 bases lay in between. Germline V gene data show CDR1 as MRHNA and CDR2 as SNTAGT. The CDR3 sequence is 15 residues long. CDR3: CASSDKLGGNNEQFF. The CDR3 DNA sequence: TGTGCCAGCAGTGATAAGCTAGGGGGAAACAATGAGCAGTTCTTC.

The rearrangement uses TRBV15 and TRBJ2-7; 8 nucleotides agree with TRBD1. This CDR3 spans 15 amino acids. CDR1 is LNHNV, CDR2 YYDKDF, per germline (reference sequence). The V gene end was trimmed by 5 bases and the J gene end by 5 bases; junction bases not matched to a gene: 11. The CDR3 loop is CATSVGQALRNEQYF. CDR3 DNA: TGTGCCACCAGCGTGGGACAGGCCCTCAGGAACGAGCAGTACTTC.

The chain recombines TRBV11-2 with TRBJ2-7, with TRBD1 matching 8 bases. Germline V lookup: CDR1 SGHAT, CDR2 FQNNGV. The CDR3 runs to 14 residues. After removal of 1 base from V and 2 bases from J, the junction contained 1 base not matched to a gene. The CDR3 region is CASSLGQGTYEQYF. For the CDR3, the DNA is TGTGCCAGCAGCTTAGGACAGGGGACCTACGAGCAGTACTTC.